This passage covers 32 T cell receptor beta chains from one sample sequenced in a study of OX40 agonist ivuxolimab in advanced cancers. Only in-frame clones appear in the TCRdb table, and some are missing; sequencing was by immunoSEQ multiplex PCR. The sample records tens of thousands of clones, about 92% being singletons. Source: CD4+ or CD8+ T cells sorted from blood, taken in a trial of the OX40 agonist ivuxolimab. These receptors were collected from an adult with an advanced solid tumor such as melanoma, head and neck, liver or kidney cancer.

The gene calls are TRBV10-2 and TRBJ2-6; perhaps TRBD2 as D (5 bases). Germline V gives CDR1 WSHSY, CDR2 SAAADI. Trimming stripped 4 bases from V and 0 bases from J, with 13 bases between. This CDR3 is 17 amino acids long. The CDR3 coding sequence is TGCGCCAGCAGTGTATTAGCTGGAGGCTCTGGGGCCAACGTCCTGACTTTC. It encodes CASSVLAGGSGANVLTF.

The rearrangement joins TRBV11-3 to TRBJ2-7; 9 bases fit TRBD2. Germline lookup yields CDR1 SGHNT and CDR2 YENEEA. The CDR3 length is 17 residues. With 3 bases clipped from V and 2 bases from J, the junction kept 11 bases outside the gene matches. In DNA, the CDR3 is TGTGCCAGCAGCTTCTCCACTACTAGCGGGCTTCCCTACGAGCAGTACTTC. It yields the protein CASSFSTTSGLPYEQYF.

The chain carries TRBV13 and TRBJ2-1; 8 bases line up with TRBD2. Trimming took 0 bases from V and 4 from J; bases not matched to a gene: 5. The CDR3 totals 16 residues. CDR1 and CDR2 from the germline V gene are PRHDT and FYEKMQ (reference sequence). The CDR3 coding sequence is TGTGCCAGCAGCTTAGGCCTTGCTAGCGGGTACAATGAGCAGTTCTTC. Its translation is CASSLGLASGYNEQFF.

The chain joins TRBV19 to TRBJ2-5; unclear D gene. This CDR3 region has 14 residues. Trimming stripped 3 bases from V and 0 bases from J, with 8 bases between. The germline V gene has CDR1 LNHDA and CDR2 SQIVND (reference sequence). The CDR3 sequence is CASSILGHQETQYF. DNA for the CDR3: TGTGCCAGTAGTATTCTAGGGCACCAAGAGACCCAGTACTTC. Complete variable domain (other parts from reference TRBV19 and TRBJ2-5): DGGITQSPKYLFRKEGQNVTLSCEQNLNHDAMYWYRQDPGQGLRLIYYSQIVNDFQKGDIAEGYSVSREKKESFPLTVTSAQKNPTAFYLCASSILGHQETQYFGPGTRLLVL.

The chain links TRBV7-9 to TRBJ1-1; 7 bases are a match to TRBD1. CDR1 SEHNR and CDR2 FQNEAQ come from the germline V gene (reference sequence). This CDR3 region has 16 residues. Trimming cost V 0 bases and J 4 bases; bases outside gene matches: 8. The CDR3 region is CASSLATTGIATEAFF. In DNA form, the CDR3 reads TGTGCCAGCAGCTTAGCAACGACAGGGATTGCCACTGAAGCTTTCTTT.

The genes are TRBV18 and TRBJ1-3; D possibly corresponds to TRBD1 (5 bases). The CDR3 length is 17 residues. Trimming removed 2 bases at V and 5 bases at J, with 19 bases between. Germline CDR1 reads KGHSH; CDR2 reads LQKENI. CDR3 coding DNA: TGTGCCAGCTCACCAAAGGCAAACACAGGAGGGCGAAACACCATATATTTT. Protein product: CASSPKANTGGRNTIYF.

V gene TRBV30 combines with J gene TRBJ1-1, with D possibly being TRBD1 (6 bases). The V gene lost 2 bases and the J gene lost 8 bases, with 12 bases spanning the gap. CDR3 size: 12 residues. Per the germline V gene, CDR1 is GTSNPN and CDR2 is SVGIG (reference sequence). CDR3 bases: TGTGCCTGGAGTCCCGGGACATGGGAAGCTTTCTTT. This encodes CAWSPGTWEAFF.

This clone is a singleton in its sample. The genes are TRBV29-1 and TRBJ1-1; D remains ambiguous. This CDR3 region has 10 residues. V dropped 7 bases and J dropped 7 bases, with 10 bases sitting between them. Germline V gene data show CDR1 as SQVTM and CDR2 as ANQGSEA. CDR3 in DNA: TGCAGCGGGATGCAGTATGAAGCTTTCTTT. Translated: CSGMQYEAFF.

The V and J genes are TRBV7-3 and TRBJ2-1; maybe TRBD2 (6 bases). V was clipped by 5 bases and J by 6 bases, with 23 bases between them. There are 17 residues in the CDR3. Germline loops: CDR1 SGHTA, CDR2 FQGTGA. This CDR3 is CASSPRGSPGGINEQFF. The CDR3 DNA reads TGTGCCAGCAGCCCCCGGGGCTCTCCCGGGGGAATCAATGAGCAGTTCTTC.

The chain is built from TRBV25-1 and TRBJ1-2; 11 bases agree with TRBD1. V lost 1 base and J lost 4; bases outside the gene matches: 2. CDR1 is MGHDK and CDR2 is SYGVNS in the germline V gene. This CDR3 has 15 amino acids. CDR3 sequence reads: CASSEFGTGGYGYTF. In DNA form, the CDR3 reads TGTGCCAGCAGTGAATTCGGGACAGGGGGCTATGGCTACACCTTC.

V is TRBV25-1 and J is TRBJ2-1; no clear D. CDR3 length: 13 residues. Per germline, CDR1 MGHDK and CDR2 SYGVNS. The V end was cut by 3 bases, the J end by 8 bases, with 11 bases between. CDR3 nucleotides: TGTGCCAGCAGTGAGATAGACCGGGATGAGCAGTTCTTC. This codes for CASSEIDRDEQFF.

The J gene is TRBJ1-5, the V gene TRBV19, with 9 bases that match TRBD1. This CDR3 has 15 amino acids. CDR1 and CDR2 (germline): LNHDA, SQIVND (reference sequence). Unmatched junction bases numbered 3, after V lost 6 bases and J lost 0 bases. CDR3 in amino acids: CASSRTGDSNQPQHF. CDR3 DNA sequence: TGTGCCAGTAGCCGGACAGGGGATAGCAATCAGCCCCAGCATTTT.

V gene TRBV25-1 combines with J gene TRBJ2-1; D not resolved. The CDR3 runs to 11 residues. Trimming cost V 4 bases and J 9 bases, with 7 bases left between them. CDR1 and CDR2 from the germline V gene are MGHDK and SYGVNS. The CDR3: CASSGAGEQFF. CDR3 nucleotides: TGTGCCAGCAGTGGCGCCGGTGAGCAGTTCTTC.

This sequence joins TRBV6-5 and TRBJ1-2; tentatively, D is TRBD1 (6 bases). V gave up 0 bases and J gave up 5 bases, with 16 bases separating them. The length of the CDR3 is 16 residues. Germline V lookup: CDR1 MNHEY, CDR2 SVGAGI. CDR3 sequence: CASSYSMAGAGYGYTF. CDR3 sequence (DNA): TGTGCCAGCAGTTACTCGATGGCAGGGGCGGGGTATGGCTACACCTTC.

The chain uses TRBV4-2 and TRBJ2-1; weak D call: TRBD1 (5 bases). Germline V gene lookup returns CDR1 LGHNA and CDR2 YNFKEQ. The CDR3 has 15 residues. V dropped 0 bases and J dropped 6 bases, with 12 bases sitting between them. The CDR3 region is CASSQDRGGPNEQFF. The CDR3, as DNA: TGTGCCAGCAGCCAAGATAGGGGCGGTCCCAATGAGCAGTTCTTC.

The CDR3 protein is CASSPPVAKNIQYF. In DNA, the CDR3 is TGTGCCAGCAGCCCCCCAGTAGCCAAAAACATTCAGTACTTC. V and J are TRBV7-2 and TRBJ2-4; D remains ambiguous. The CDR3 spans 14 residues. Trimming pared 5 bases from V and 0 bases from J, leaving 8 bases between. Per the germline V gene, CDR1 is SGHTA and CDR2 is FQGNSA.

CDR3 nucleotides: TGCGCCAGCAGCACGACCGGGACAGGGGGCCAGGGCTACACCTTC. It codes for CASSTTGTGGQGYTF. The J gene is TRBJ1-2, the V gene TRBV5-1; 12 positions match TRBD1. The length of the CDR3 is 15 residues. Per the germline V gene, CDR1 is SGHRS and CDR2 is YFSETQ. The junction had 9 bases not matched to a gene; V was cut back by 4 bases and J by 8 bases.

The V call is TRBV4-2, the J call TRBJ2-1, with D unresolved. With 0 bases removed from V and 10 bases from J, the gap between germline ends came to 22 bases. Germline CDR1 LGHNA, CDR2 YNFKEQ. The CDR3 length is 17 residues. As DNA, the CDR3 is TGTGCCAGCAGCCAAGATCAACACTCTATTAAACAAGAAGAGCAGTTCTTC. Protein: CASSQDQHSIKQEEQFF.

The rearrangement links TRBV27 to TRBJ2-7; D possibly corresponds to TRBD1 (6 bases). Trimming left V 5 bases short and J 2 bases short, with 16 bases between. The germline V gene has CDR1 MNHEY and CDR2 SMNVEV (reference sequence). The CDR3 consists of 15 residues. The CDR3 sequence: CASSPNTGFAYEQYF. The CDR3 nucleotides are TGTGCCAGCAGTCCGAATACAGGGTTTGCCTACGAGCAGTACTTC.

The rearrangement uses TRBV11-3 and TRBJ2-7; no clear D. Germline CDR1 and CDR2: SGHNT and YENEEA. V was pared by 4 bases and J by 3 bases, with 16 bases between. The CDR3 has 15 amino acids. In nucleotides, the CDR3 is TGTGCCAGCAGCTCATACGCCCGGAATAACTACGAGCAGTACTTC. Translating it yields CASSSYARNNYEQYF.

CDR3 loop: CASSLIQGAKNIQYF. Here the CDR3 DNA reads TGTGCCAGCTCACTCATACAGGGAGCCAAAAACATTCAGTACTTC. This sequence joins TRBV18 and TRBJ2-4, with a tentative D call TRBD1 (6 bases). Trimming took off 4 bases at V and 0 bases at J, with 10 bases between the two ends. Germline V CDR1 and CDR2: KGHSH, LQKENI. This CDR3 is built from 15 residues.

The chain has TRBV2 and TRBJ1-5; 7 positions match TRBD1. The germline gives CDR1 SNHLY, CDR2 FYNNEI. Unmatched junction bases numbered 5, after V lost 6 bases and J lost 0 bases. This CDR3 comprises 15 residues. The CDR3 bases are TGTGCCAGCAGCAGGGACAGAAATAGCAATCAGCCCCAGCATTTT. This translates into CASSRDRNSNQPQHF.

V is TRBV21-1 and J is TRBJ2-3; the table's D gene call, TRBD2, was not cross checked with the DNA. TRBV21-1 is noted as a pseudogene. This CDR3 spans 14 amino acids. The CDR3: CASSKGLGTDTQYF. The CDR3 DNA reads as TGTGCCAGCAGCAAAGGACTCGGCACAGATACGCAGTATTTT.

The chain is built from TRBV27 and TRBJ2-1; 8 bases are shared with TRBD1. Germline V gene lookup returns CDR1 MNHEY and CDR2 SMNVEV (reference sequence). The V segment lost 2 bases and the J segment 5 bases; nucleotides outside the gene matches: 5. This CDR3 region has 15 residues. The CDR3 protein is CASSLRTGSHNEQFF. In DNA form, the CDR3 reads TGTGCCAGCAGTTTACGGACAGGGTCTCACAATGAGCAGTTCTTC.

V usage is TRBV19 and J usage is TRBJ1-2; D might be TRBD1 (6 bases). Germline V lookup: CDR1 LNHDA, CDR2 SQIVND (reference sequence). This CDR3 comprises 15 residues. Trimming cost V 5 bases and J 0 bases, with 13 bases left between them. CDR3 protein: CASSPSGTSNYGYTF. The CDR3 coding sequence is TGTGCCAGTAGTCCCTCAGGGACATCTAACTATGGCTACACCTTC.

The chain is built from TRBV29-1 and TRBJ2-7; 7 bases fit TRBD1. Germline lookup yields CDR1 SQVTM and CDR2 ANQGSEA. This CDR3 spans 14 amino acids. V dropped 4 bases and J dropped 7; count of bases not matched to a gene: 13. The CDR3 loop reads CSVGFRGIGGEQYF. CDR3 nucleotides: TGCAGCGTTGGATTCAGGGGGATCGGAGGAGAGCAGTACTTC.

The CDR3 DNA sequence: TGCGCCAGCAGCCAAGAAAGCGGGGGATACTACGAGCAGTACTTC. Amino acids: CASSQESGGYYEQYF. The rearrangement uses TRBV4-3 and TRBJ2-7; 8 bases match TRBD2. V dropped 0 bases and J dropped 3; count of bases not matched to a gene: 4. There are 15 residues in the CDR3. Germline CDR1 is LGHNA and CDR2 is YSLEER.

This clone is a singleton in its sample. The V gene is TRBV11-2, the J gene TRBJ2-7; D perhaps matches TRBD2 (5 bases). The CDR3 length is 14 residues. Deletions cut 5 bases from V and 0 bases from J, with 11 bases between. Germline CDR1 and CDR2: SGHAT and FQNNGV. Here the CDR3 reads CASSGLMSSYEQYF. The DNA of the CDR3 is TGTGCCAGCAGCGGACTGATGAGCTCCTACGAGCAGTACTTC.

The V gene is TRBV18, the J gene TRBJ1-2, with D perhaps TRBD1 (6 bases). V lost 1 base, J lost 4 bases, and 13 bases lay in between. CDR3 length equals 15 residues. Germline V gives CDR1 KGHSH, CDR2 LQKENI. In nucleotides, the CDR3 is TGTGCCAGCTCACCACGCGAGGGGGGTGGCTATGGCTACACCTTC. Translated: CASSPREGGGYGYTF. The full variable domain, completed using reference TRBV18 and TRBJ1-2, is NAGVMQNPRHLVRRRGQEARLRCSPMKGHSHVYWYRQLPEEGLKFMVYLQKENIIDESGMPKERFSAEFPKEGPSILRIQQVVRGDSAAYFCASSPREGGGYGYTFGSGTRLTVV.

The chain employs TRBV7-9 and TRBJ2-5, with a weak D call TRBD2 (5 bases). CDR1 is SEHNR and CDR2 is FQNEAQ in the germline V gene (reference sequence). The germline V and J ends were trimmed by 3 bases and 5 bases, with 13 bases remaining between them. The CDR3 runs 14 residues. The CDR3 region is CASSFGSRRETQYF. The CDR3 DNA reads TGTGCCAGCAGCTTTGGTTCCAGGAGGGAGACCCAGTACTTC.

Only a few counts were recorded for this clone. This chain joins TRBV15 and TRBJ2-7, with 7 bases aligning to TRBD1. CDR1 and CDR2 from the germline V gene are LNHNV and YYDKDF (reference sequence). After removal of 3 bases from V and 4 bases from J, the junction contained 3 bases not matched to a gene. The CDR3 has 13 amino acids. Here the CDR3 DNA reads TGTGCCACCAGCAGTGGCAGGGGGTACGAGCAGTACTTC. It codes for CATSSGRGYEQYF. Based on the CDR3 plus reference TRBV15 and TRBJ2-7, the full variable domain is DAMVIQNPRYQVTQFGKPVTLSCSQTLNHNVMYWYQQKSSQAPKLLFHYYDKDFNNEADTPDNFQSRRPNTSFCFLDIRSPGLGDTAMYLCATSSGRGYEQYFGPGTRLTVT.

The chain links TRBV7-2 to TRBJ2-5, with TRBD1 matching over 7 bases. The CDR3 has 12 amino acids. Trimming cost V 5 bases and J 5 bases; bases outside gene matches: 2. CDR1 and CDR2 from the germline V gene are SGHTA and FQGNSA. The CDR3 coding sequence is TGTGCCAGCAGCCCACAGGGGGAGACCCAGTACTTC. Its translation is CASSPQGETQYF.